This T cell receptor beta chain comes out of a study of T cell changes during pregnancy in multiple sclerosis. Germline V gene lookup returns CDR1 SGHAT and CDR2 FQNNGV. The CDR3 has 17 amino acids. Trimming shortened V by 4 bases and J by 2 bases, and 19 bases separated the two germline ends. Sequencing used immunoSEQ multiplex PCR; TCRdb keeps in-frame clones, though not all of them. Among about 76,000 clones listed, approximately 93% were seen once. V gene TRBV11-2 combines with J gene TRBJ2-3; tentative D call: TRBD2 (5 bases). The specimen was peripheral blood, collected in the second trimester of pregnancy. The origin of this receptor is a female donor with multiple sclerosis, enrolled in a pregnancy study. The CDR3 coding sequence is TGTGCCAGCAGCTCCCGGGCGGCGCGGAGGTTCACAGATACGCAGTATTTT. It is translated as CASSSRAARRFTDTQYF.